A selection of T cell receptor beta chains follows, all from one sample in a study of blood T cell repertoires in COVID-19. Using immunoSEQ multiplex PCR, the repertoire was profiled, and TCRdb retains in-frame clones only, with some absent. Counted here are about 170,000 clones, roughly 87% occurring once; the ten biggest clones make up roughly 7%. What was sequenced was PBMCs or T cells enriched from blood (not recorded which). The receptors here all came from a woman between 45 and 65 years old who had recovered from COVID-19. CDR3s include the opening cysteine and the closing phenylalanine or tryptophan. D genes are given only for firm matches. Some rows have no size entry. The others give once, few or many, or a class for an expanded clone.

D | J | V | size | DNA | CDR3
TRBD2 | TRBJ2-2 | TRBV6-5 | NA | TGTGCCAGCAGTTCTACCGGGACTACAATCACCGGGGAGCTGTTTTTT | CASSSTGTTITGELFF
TRBD1 | TRBJ2-1 | TRBV19 | NA | TGTGCCAGTAGTATAGAAGGGACAGAATACAATGAGCAGTTCTTC | CASSIEGTEYNEQFF
TRBD2 | TRBJ2-7 | TRBV3-1/TRBV3-2 | NA | TGTGCCAGCAGCCCTTTGGGGGCCGCGGGAGGTAGCGAGCAGTACTTC | CASSPLGAAGGSEQYF
TRBD2 | TRBJ2-5 | TRBV19 | once | TGTGCCAGTAGTATCGGGAGGGACCAGACCCAGTACTTC | CASSIGRDQTQYF
NA | TRBJ2-1 | TRBV11-3 | NA | TGTGCCAGCAGCACAAGCAATGAGCAGTTCTTC | CASSTSNEQFF
NA | TRBJ2-4 | TRBV5-4 | NA | TGTGCCAGCAGCCCCTCCCTGGACAGCTCAAACATTCAGTACTTC | CASSPSLDSSNIQYF
NA | TRBJ2-1 | TRBV18 | NA | TGTGCCAGCTCACCTAGGGGCCTTATTGACAATGAGCAGTTCTTC | CASSPRGLIDNEQFF
TRBD1 | TRBJ2-1 | TRBV5-1 | NA | TGCGCCAGCAGCTTGGAAGGGGGCGAAGTTGGTGAGCAGTTCTTC | CASSLEGGEVGEQFF
TRBD2 | TRBJ2-3 | TRBV28 | NA | TGTGCCAGCAGTTTATATCCAGCGGGAGGGCCAGGGGGTGGCACAGATACGCAGTATTTT | CASSLYPAGGPGGGTDTQYF
NA | TRBJ2-3 | TRBV27 | NA | TGTGCCAGCAGTTTAGGGCACTCTAGCACAGATACGCAGTATTTT | CASSLGHSSTDTQYF
TRBD2 | TRBJ2-5 | TRBV20-1 | NA | TGCAGTGCTAGTCCCGCCACTAGCGGAGATCAAGAGACCCAGTACTTC | CSASPATSGDQETQYF
NA | TRBJ2-5 | TRBV12-5 | NA | TGTGCTAGTGGTTTCCCCCATGGAGGCAGGGAGACCCAGTACTTC | CASGFPHGGRETQYF
TRBD2 | TRBJ2-3 | TRBV2 | NA | TGTGCCAGCAAAGCGCTAGCGGTAACAGATACGCAGTATTTT | CASKALAVTDTQYF
TRBD1 | TRBJ1-1 | TRBV6-2/TRBV6-3 | NA | TGTGCCAGCAGTTACTCACAGGGGGGAATGAACACTGAAGCTTTCTTT | CASSYSQGGMNTEAFF
TRBD1 | TRBJ2-1 | TRBV19 | few | TGTGCCACCCAAGCGGGACAGGGGGCTAATGAGCAGTTCTTC | CATQAGQGANEQFF
NA | TRBJ2-6 | TRBV27 | NA | TGTGCCAGCAGTCCCTGGCCTCCTGGGGCCAACGTCCTGACTTTC | CASSPWPPGANVLTF
TRBD2 | TRBJ2-1 | TRBV10-3 | once | TGTGCCATCGGGGGGGGACTAGCGGGAGAGAGGGATGAGCAGTTCTTC | CAIGGGLAGERDEQFF
NA | TRBJ1-2 | TRBV19 | few | TGTGCCAGTAGTATATCACTAACAGGGAGTCGCTATGGCTACACCTTC | CASSISLTGSRYGYTF
NA | TRBJ1-6 | TRBV3-1/TRBV3-2 | NA | TGTGCCAGCAGCCAGTCTCTCCTCCCCCTCCACTTT | CASSQSLLPLHF
NA | TRBJ2-1 | TRBV5-1 | NA | TGCGCCAGCTCTTCCGGGACTCAGACCTACAATGAGCAGTTCTTC | CASSSGTQTYNEQFF
NA | TRBJ2-5 | TRBV5-1 | NA | TGCGCCAGCAGCTTGGCCCTCCAGTGGCAAGAGACCCAGTACTTC | CASSLALQWQETQYF
TRBD1 | TRBJ2-3 | TRBV6-2/TRBV6-3 | few | TGTGCCAGCAGTTACGGAGTGGCAGGGGGCCGGACAGATACGCAGTATTTT | CASSYGVAGGRTDTQYF
TRBD2 | TRBJ2-5 | TRBV5-4 | NA | TGTGCCAGCAGCTTAGCGGGAGGGATTAAAGAGACCCAGTACTTC | CASSLAGGIKETQYF
NA | TRBJ1-5 | TRBV6-5 | NA | TGTGCCAGCAGGCTGGGCGGGGACGGCAATCAGCCCCAGCATTTT | CASRLGGDGNQPQHF
NA | TRBJ2-7 | TRBV7-2 | few | TGTGCCAGCAGCTTAGCGTTCACCTACGAGCAGTACTTC | CASSLAFTYEQYF
TRBD1 | TRBJ1-1 | TRBV7-8 | NA | TGTGCCAGCAGCTTAAAGGGGGCTTCGAACACTGAAGCTTTCTTT | CASSLKGASNTEAFF
TRBD2 | TRBJ2-5 | TRBV5-6 | NA | TGTGCCAGCAGCTTGGGGGGAGGGCCGAAAGGGGAGACCCAGTACTTC | CASSLGGGPKGETQYF
TRBD1 | TRBJ1-4 | TRBV6-5 | NA | TGTGCCAGCAGTTACTCATGGGGGACAGGGTATGAAAAACTGTTTTTT | CASSYSWGTGYEKLFF
TRBD1 | TRBJ2-7 | TRBV29-1 | NA | TGCAGCGTTGTGGGACAGGGGCCCTACGAGCAGTACTTC | CSVVGQGPYEQYF
TRBD2 | TRBJ2-3 | TRBV27 | NA | TGTGCCAGCAGTTTATTGCGGGGGGTTGATACGCAGTATTTT | CASSLLRGVDTQYF
TRBD1 | TRBJ1-4 | TRBV4-2 | NA | TGTGCCAGCAGCCCCAATATCGGGACAGCTAATGAAAAACTGTTTTTT | CASSPNIGTANEKLFF
TRBD1 | TRBJ1-1 | TRBV18 | NA | TGTGCCAGCTCACCACGGGCCCCGCAGGGGGTGAACACTGAAGCTTTCTTT | CASSPRAPQGVNTEAFF
NA | TRBJ1-6 | TRBV3-1/TRBV3-2 | NA | TGTGCCAGCAGCTTCCGACAGGATAATTCACCCCTCCACTTT | CASSFRQDNSPLHF
TRBD1 | TRBJ2-7 | TRBV15 | once | TGTGCCACCAGCAGACCATCCGGGACAGGGGGCTACGAGCAGTACTTC | CATSRPSGTGGYEQYF
TRBD1 | TRBJ2-1 | TRBV11-2 | NA | TGTGCCAGCAGCCCGGGACAGGGGGTATACAATGAGCAGTTCTTC | CASSPGQGVYNEQFF
NA | TRBJ2-5 | TRBV27 | NA | TGTGCCAGCAGTTCCCGGGATAGCCAAGAGACCCAGTACTTC | CASSSRDSQETQYF
NA | TRBJ1-3 | TRBV2 | NA | TGTGCCAGCAGTGAAGCCCCGTCGCCGCTAAACTCTGGAAACACCATATATTTT | CASSEAPSPLNSGNTIYF
TRBD1 | TRBJ1-2 | TRBV28 | NA | TGTGCCAGCAGTCGCGCACAGGGGGATGGCTACACCTTC | CASSRAQGDGYTF
NA | TRBJ1-1 | TRBV12-3/TRBV12-4 | NA | TGTGCCAGCAGACACAGGTCCACTGAAGCTTTCTTT | CASRHRSTEAFF
TRBD1 | TRBJ2-7 | TRBV28 | NA | TGTGCCAGCAGTTTCTCCGGGACAGGGGGTCTCGAGCAGTACTTC | CASSFSGTGGLEQYF
NA | TRBJ2-2 | TRBV28 | NA | TGTGCCAGCAGTTTAGGGCGACAGGCGGCCGGGGAGCTGTTTTTT | CASSLGRQAAGELFF
NA | TRBJ2-7 | TRBV7-2 | NA | TGTGCCAGCAGCCGCTCTAGGGGCGCGTCGGACGAGCAGTACTTC | CASSRSRGASDEQYF
TRBD1 | TRBJ2-1 | TRBV30 | NA | TGTGCCTGGAGTGATGCGACCGGGACAGCCGACAATGAGCAGTTCTTC | CAWSDATGTADNEQFF
TRBD2 | TRBJ2-7 | TRBV5-1 | NA | TGCGCCAGCAGCTTGAATCGTATCGGGGGGACTAGCGGTTCCTACGAGCAGTACTTC | CASSLNRIGGTSGSYEQYF
NA | TRBJ2-7 | TRBV2 | NA | TGTGCCAGCAGTCGACAGTTAACTTTCTACGAGCAGTACTTC | CASSRQLTFYEQYF
TRBD1 | TRBJ2-2 | TRBV23-1 | NA | TGCGCCAGCAGTCAATCGGCCGCCGGGGACAGGGAAAACACCGGGGAGCTGTTTTTT | CASSQSAAGDRENTGELFF
NA | TRBJ1-2 | TRBV19 | NA | TGTGCCAGTTGCTCGTGGACAGAAACCTGGGGCTACACCTTC | CASCSWTETWGYTF
TRBD1 | TRBJ1-3 | TRBV28 | NA | TGTGCCAGCAGTTTTTGGACAGGGGAATCGTACTCTGGAAACACCATATATTTT | CASSFWTGESYSGNTIYF
TRBD2 | TRBJ2-3 | TRBV5-1 | NA | TGCGCCAGCAGCCTACCGGGACTAGCGACAGATACGCAGTATTTT | CASSLPGLATDTQYF
NA | TRBJ2-3 | TRBV3-1/TRBV3-2 | NA | TGTGCCAGCAGCCAAGATTGGGCAGGGAGGAGCGCAGATACGCAGTATTTT | CASSQDWAGRSADTQYF
NA | TRBJ1-4 | TRBV7-9 | NA | TGTGCCAGCAGCTTCCCGGGGGCAACTAATGAAAAACTGTTTTTT | CASSFPGATNEKLFF